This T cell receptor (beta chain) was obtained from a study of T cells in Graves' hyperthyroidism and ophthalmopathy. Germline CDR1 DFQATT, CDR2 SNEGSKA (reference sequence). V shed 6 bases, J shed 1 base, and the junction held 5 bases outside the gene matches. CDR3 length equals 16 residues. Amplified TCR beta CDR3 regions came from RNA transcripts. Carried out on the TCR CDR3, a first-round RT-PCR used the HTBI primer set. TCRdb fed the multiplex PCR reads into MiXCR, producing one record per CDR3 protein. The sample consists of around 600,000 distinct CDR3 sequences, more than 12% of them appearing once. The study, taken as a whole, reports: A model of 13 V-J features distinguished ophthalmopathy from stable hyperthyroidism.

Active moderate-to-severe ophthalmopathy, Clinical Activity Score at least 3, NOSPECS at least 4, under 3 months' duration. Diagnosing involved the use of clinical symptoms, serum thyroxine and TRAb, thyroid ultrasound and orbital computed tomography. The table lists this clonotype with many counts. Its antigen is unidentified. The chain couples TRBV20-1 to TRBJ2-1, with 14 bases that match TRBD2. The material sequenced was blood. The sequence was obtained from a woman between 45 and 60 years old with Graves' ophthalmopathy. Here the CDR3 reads CSAPGLAGASYNEQFF. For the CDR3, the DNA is TGCAGTGCACCGGGACTAGCGGGAGCGTCCTACAATGAGCAGTTCTTC.